A single sample is the source of the 21 T cell receptor beta chains below, sequenced in a study of CXCR3-negative and CXCR3-positive naive CD8 T cells. Which antigens these TCRs recognize remains unknown. Overall study findings and caveats: Naive cells with CXCR3 showed TRB CDR3s that were more hydrophobic than those in CXCR3-negative naive cells.

The study made its TRB cDNA libraries by 5' RACE, adding UMI labels. TCRdb re-analyzed the 5' RACE reads; it lists each CDR3 protein once, without DNA. Reported are 130,000 to 150,000 distinct CDR3 sequences; the ten largest clones contain approximately 0.28%. The sequenced sample consisted of naive CXCR3+ CD8+ T cells from blood. Subset indicated: CD45RO-CCR7+CD27+CD95- naive CD8+ T cells expressing CXCR3 (TNR3+). Receptor source: a human donor in good health. Some clones in this sample may be carry-over from other donors' samples.

This rearrangement joins TRBV5-6 to TRBJ2-5; the TRBD2 assignment by TCRdb is unverifiable without DNA. Per germline, CDR1 SGHDT and CDR2 YYEEEE. CDR3 length equals 15 residues. The CDR3 here is CASSKASGSGETQYF.

The chain employs TRBV5-1 and TRBJ2-7; TCRdb's D gene call, TRBD1, goes unchecked for lack of DNA. The CDR3 extends over 15 amino acids. The germline gives CDR1 SGHRS, CDR2 YFSETQ. The CDR3 reads CASSLGQGAAYEQYF.

The chain's CDR3 is CSARGGGLAGNEQFF. This chain joins TRBV20-1 and TRBJ2-1; the D gene TCRdb calls, TRBD2, cannot be checked with no DNA. Germline loops: CDR1 DFQATT, CDR2 SNEGSKA (reference sequence). This CDR3 spans 15 amino acids.

This rearrangement joins TRBV29-1 to TRBJ2-7. Per germline, CDR1 SQVTM and CDR2 ANQGSEA. The CDR3 consists of 12 residues. The CDR3 sequence is CSVGAFPYEQYF.

The chain couples TRBV10-1 to TRBJ2-7. This CDR3 spans 14 amino acids. Germline lookup yields CDR1 WNHNN and CDR2 SYGVQD (reference sequence). CDR3: CASSEGVSPYEQYF.

The chain carries TRBV7-6 and TRBJ1-1; TCRdb's D call of TRBD1 is untestable without DNA. CDR1 SGHVS and CDR2 FNYEAQ come from the germline V gene. The CDR3 has 15 residues. The CDR3 reads CASSPEDRMNTEAFF. The full variable domain, rest sourced from reference TRBV7-6 and TRBJ1-1, is GAGVSQSPRYKVTKRGQDVALRCDPISGHVSLYWYRQALGQGPEFLTYFNYEAQQDKSGLPNDRFSAERPEGSISTLTIQRTEQRDSAMYRCASSPEDRMNTEAFFGQGTRLTVV.

The J gene is TRBJ2-2, the V gene TRBV6-5; TCRdb lists TRBD1, though no DNA is available to test this call. In germline, CDR1 is MNHEY, CDR2 SVGAGI. CDR3 length equals 14 residues. The CDR3 region is CASGATGGYGELFF.

The V and J genes are TRBV21-1 and TRBJ1-3; the TCRdb call, TRBD1, lacks DNA for checking. TRBV21-1 is given as a pseudogene. CDR3 size: 15 residues. The CDR3 reads CASTPQGSSGNTIYF.

CDR3 loop: CASSGEDRGTYEQYF. The V call is TRBV9, the J call TRBJ2-7; the TRBD1 assignment by TCRdb is unverifiable without DNA. Germline loops: CDR1 SGDLS, CDR2 YYNGEE. This CDR3 has 15 amino acids.

The chain joins TRBV4-2 to TRBJ2-1; there is no DNA to check the TCRdb D call of TRBD1. This CDR3 is 12 amino acids long. The germline V gene has CDR1 LGHNA and CDR2 YNFKEQ. CDR3 sequence reads: CASQDSYNEQFF.

The chain joins TRBV29-1 to TRBJ2-1; as DNA is missing, the TRBD1 call by TCRdb cannot be tested. The CDR3 covers 12 residues. Germline-derived CDR1 and CDR2 are SQVTM and ANQGSEA. CDR3 residues: CSVLYLRDEQLF.

The V call is TRBV5-1, the J call TRBJ2-1. The CDR3 is made up of 15 amino acids. Germline CDR1 and CDR2: SGHRS and YFSETQ. This chain's CDR3 is CASSLDRLSYNEQFF.

The rearrangement links TRBV7-2 to TRBJ2-1; TCRdb lists TRBD1, though no DNA is available to test this call. There are 17 residues in the CDR3. Germline CDR1 is SGHTA and CDR2 is FQGNSA. CDR3 protein: CASSSGQGQWMMNEQFF.

The CDR3 sequence: CSATDIANTGELFF. This sequence joins TRBV20-1 and TRBJ2-2; TCRdb designates TRBD1, a call that cannot be tested without DNA. CDR1 is DFQATT and CDR2 is SNEGSKA in the germline V gene (reference sequence). CDR3 size: 14 residues.

This rearrangement joins TRBV12-3 or TRBV12-4 to TRBJ2-5; TCRdb's D call, TRBD1, is unchecked because there is no DNA. The CDR3 is made up of 13 amino acids. The CDR3: CASKDRGQETQYF.

The rearrangement joins TRBV6-4 to TRBJ2-3; there is no DNA to check the TCRdb D call of TRBD2. The V gene's germline CDR1 is MRHNA and CDR2 SNTAGT. This CDR3 contains 16 residues. CDR3 sequence: CASSEHVAVSTDTQYF.

The chain has TRBV24-1 and TRBJ2-1; as DNA is missing, the TRBD2 call by TCRdb cannot be tested. The CDR3 is made up of 16 amino acids. Per germline, CDR1 KGHDR and CDR2 SFDVKD. This CDR3 reads CATSDLGTPVGDEQFF.

This chain joins TRBV20-1 and TRBJ2-1; TCRdb calls TRBD1, which cannot be checked without DNA. The CDR3 runs to 16 residues. CDR1 is DFQATT, CDR2 SNEGSKA, per germline (reference sequence). This CDR3 reads CSARDLGGVSYNEQFF.

The rearrangement joins TRBV2 to TRBJ2-1; the D call from TCRdb, TRBD1, cannot be confirmed without DNA. The CDR3 runs to 14 residues. The germline V gene has CDR1 SNHLY and CDR2 FYNNEI. CDR3 sequence reads: CGSPGQGSYNEQFF. Drawing the rest from reference TRBV2 and TRBJ2-1, the complete variable domain is EPEVTQTPSHQVTQMGQEVILRCVPISNHLYFYWYRQILGQKVEFLVSFYNNEISEKSEIFDDQFSVERPDGSNFTLKIRSTKLEDSAMYFCGSPGQGSYNEQFFGPGTRLTVL.

This chain connects TRBV7-9 to TRBJ1-1; the D call from TCRdb, TRBD1, cannot be confirmed without DNA. The CDR3 extends over 14 amino acids. Germline V gives CDR1 SEHNR, CDR2 FQNEAQ (reference sequence). The CDR3 loop is CASTFSGPGVEAFF.

The chain carries TRBV6-6 and TRBJ2-7; no DNA is available, so the TRBD2 call from TCRdb remains unchecked. Per the germline V gene, CDR1 is MNHNY and CDR2 is SVGAGI (reference sequence). This CDR3 is 13 amino acids long. CDR3 protein: CASSFAGGYEQYF.